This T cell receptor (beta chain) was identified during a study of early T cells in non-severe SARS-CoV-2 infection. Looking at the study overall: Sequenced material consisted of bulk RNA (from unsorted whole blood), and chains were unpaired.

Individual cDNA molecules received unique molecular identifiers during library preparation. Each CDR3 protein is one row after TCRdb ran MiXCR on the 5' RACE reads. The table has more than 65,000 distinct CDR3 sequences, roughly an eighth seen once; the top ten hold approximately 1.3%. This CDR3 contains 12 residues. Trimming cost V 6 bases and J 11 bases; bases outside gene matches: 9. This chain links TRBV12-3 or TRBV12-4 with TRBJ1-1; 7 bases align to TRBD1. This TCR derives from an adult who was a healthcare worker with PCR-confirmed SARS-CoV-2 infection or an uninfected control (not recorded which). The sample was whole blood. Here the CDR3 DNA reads TGTGCCAGCAGACCTATGACAGGGTTGGCTTTCTTT. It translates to CASRPMTGLAFF.